This T cell receptor beta chain is from a study of cytomegalovirus exposure and HLA in healthy donors. 60 Vbeta and 13 Jbeta primers were used in PCR. TCRdb's copy holds only in-frame clones and misses some; the assay was immunoSEQ multiplex PCR. The profile covers about 84,000 clones, with over 75% appearing a single time and roughly 2.5% taken by the ten largest. Unmatched junction bases numbered 6, after V lost 2 bases and J lost 6 bases. Looked up from germline, CDR1 is MNHEY and CDR2 is SVGAGI. The CDR3 totals 16 residues. As for this clone: The antigen remains undetermined.

General study points: In a later analysis, compared with equally common non-associated chains, HLA-associated beta chains were more expanded. The analysis excluded some indistinguishable V segments, including TRBV6-2 and TRBV6-3. In an earlier analysis, most TCR beta V segments were productive about 87% or about 30% of the time.

The rearrangement joins TRBV6-5 to TRBJ2-1, with 11 positions matching TRBD1. The TCR originated in a male donor in good health and CMV-seropositive. Sequenced material: PBMCs. DNA of the CDR3: TGTGCCAGCAGTTACCGTTCGGGACAGGGGGGCAATGAGCAGTTCTTC. Its protein is CASSYRSGQGGNEQFF.